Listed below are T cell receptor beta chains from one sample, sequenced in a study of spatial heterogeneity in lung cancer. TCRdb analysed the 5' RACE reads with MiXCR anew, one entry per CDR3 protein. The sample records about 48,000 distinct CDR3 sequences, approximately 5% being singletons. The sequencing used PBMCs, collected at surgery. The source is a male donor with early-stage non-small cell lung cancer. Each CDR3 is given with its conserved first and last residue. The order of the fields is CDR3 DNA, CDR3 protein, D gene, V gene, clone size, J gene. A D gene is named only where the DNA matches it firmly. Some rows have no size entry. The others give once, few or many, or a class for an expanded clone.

TGTGCCTGGAGCCTACAAGTAAACACTGAAGCTTTCTTT | CAWSLQVNTEAFF | NA | TRBV30 | many | TRBJ1-1
TGCGCCAGCAGCCAAGACAGGGGCTCTATCTTCAATGAGCAGTTCTTC | CASSQDRGSIFNEQFF | NA | TRBV4-1 | many | TRBJ2-1
TGCAGCGTGGCCCCAGGGGGAAACACCGGGGAGCTGTTTTTT | CSVAPGGNTGELFF | TRBD1 | TRBV29-1 | many | TRBJ2-2
TGCAGCGTAAAGAACACTGAAGCTTTCTTT | CSVKNTEAFF | NA | TRBV29-1 | many | TRBJ1-1
TGTGCCAGCAGTGAAGAGCCCCGGGGTGAGCAGTTCTTC | CASSEEPRGEQFF | NA | TRBV6-1 | many | TRBJ2-1
TGTGCCAGCAGTGAAGGTGGCAGGGGGTTTGAGCAGTTCTTC | CASSEGGRGFEQFF | TRBD1 | TRBV6-1 | many | TRBJ2-1
TGTGCCAGCAGTTCTGGCTCCTACAATGAGCAGTTCTTC | CASSSGSYNEQFF | NA | TRBV7-6 | NA | TRBJ2-1
TGTGCCAGCAGTGGGCCATACAATGAGCAGTTCTTC | CASSGPYNEQFF | NA | TRBV2 | many | TRBJ2-1
TGTGCCAGCAGTTTCGGACAGTACTATGGCTACACCTTC | CASSFGQYYGYTF | NA | TRBV28 | many | TRBJ1-2
TGTGCCATCAGTTCTAGCCGACAGTACGAGCAGTACTTC | CAISSSRQYEQYF | NA | TRBV10-3 | many | TRBJ2-7
TGTGCCAGCAGCCTACGGACAGGGAGAAATGAGCAGTTCTTC | CASSLRTGRNEQFF | TRBD1 | TRBV7-2 | many | TRBJ2-1
TGTGCCAGCAGTTACCCAGTGGGGGGACTAGCTCTAAACATTCAGTACTTC | CASSYPVGGLALNIQYF | TRBD2 | TRBV6-2/TRBV6-3 | many | TRBJ2-4
TGTGCCAGCACCGGGACTAGCGGGAGAGAGCGAGCCGGGGAGCTGTTTTTT | CASTGTSGRERAGELFF | TRBD2 | TRBV6-6 | many | TRBJ2-2
TGTGCCAGCAGCCTAGGGACAGGGAATAGCGGGGAGCTGTTTTTT | CASSLGTGNSGELFF | TRBD1 | TRBV28 | many | TRBJ2-2
TGCAGTGCTAGAGGGACTAGCGGGGGCTCCTACGAGCAGTACTTC | CSARGTSGGSYEQYF | TRBD2 | TRBV20-1 | NA | TRBJ2-7
TGTGCCAGCAGACAAGCAGCAGGGAACACTGAAGCTTTCTTT | CASRQAAGNTEAFF | NA | TRBV6-1 | many | TRBJ1-1